This T cell receptor (beta chain) was documented in a study of T-cell memory formation after mild COVID-19. The wider study: Each donor largely had its own TCR clusters. Study-wide results and caveats: Contracting CD4+ clones were located mainly in CM and EM, and CD8+ clones in EMRA. The finding that pre-infection memory included some responding clones suggested that cross-reactive memory joined.

Trimming took off 0 bases at V and 0 bases at J, with 17 bases between the two ends. There are 18 residues in the CDR3. The V gene's germline CDR1 is SGHRS and CDR2 YFSETQ. About this clonotype itself: Its antigen is unidentified.

Constant-segment primers were used for 5'RACE, and the resulting TCR alpha and TCR beta cDNA libraries carried sample barcodes and UMIs. In TCRdb, the 5' RACE reads were re-called with MiXCR into one record per CDR3 protein. The table has just over 400,000 distinct CDR3 sequences, less than 25% seen once. The V gene is TRBV5-1, the J gene TRBJ2-3; D may be TRBD1 (6 bases). The receptor comes from an adult woman who had mild COVID-19 (a few samples of this study predate the infection). Cell type and time point are not known. The specimen was PBMCs or a T cell subset sorted from them (not recorded which). CDR3 nucleotides: TGCGCCAGCAGCTTGGTCACGACAGGAACCTCTAGCACAGATACGCAGTATTTT. Translating it yields CASSLVTTGTSSTDTQYF.